This TCR beta chain is drawn from a study of graft-versus-host responses after intestinal transplantation. Background on the study: Every recipient had anti-thymocyte globulin induction and approximately three years of tacrolimus plus steroids. Study findings and constraints: Recipient bone marrow held GvH clones, some seen earlier in ileum or blood.

Profiled with immunoSEQ multiplex PCR; TCRdb holds only in-frame clones, not every one. The sample consists of tens of thousands of clones, about 92% of them appearing once. This clone has a handful of counts. What it binds is unknown. The material sequenced was PBMCs, taken roughly 68 days after intestinal transplant. This TCR came from a human patient who received an intestinal transplant, so some T cells may come from the graft donor.

CDR3 loop: CASSYSLQHARNTIYF. Written as DNA, the CDR3 is TGTGCCAGCAGCTACTCGCTACAACACGCACGAAACACCATATATTTT. The rearrangement joins TRBV21-1 to TRBJ1-3. TRBV21-1 is annotated as a pseudogene. CDR3 size: 16 residues.